The rows below give T cell receptor beta chains drawn from one sample of a study of Graves' ophthalmopathy and Graves' hyperthyroidism. One entry per CDR3 protein results from TCRdb running MiXCR on the multiplex PCR reads. The sample lists under 400,000 distinct CDR3 sequences, roughly 17% occurring once. The sample taken for sequencing was peripheral blood. These receptors all come from an adult man with Graves' ophthalmopathy. Both conserved end residues are part of each CDR3. The order of the fields is J gene, D gene, clone size, V gene, CDR3 DNA, CDR3 protein. D genes are given only for firm matches. Clone sizes are given selectively: once, few, many, or a class where the clone is expanded.

J gene: TRBJ2-7; D gene: .; clone size: many; V gene: TRBV6-2/TRBV6-3; CDR3 DNA: TGTGCCAGCAAACAAAGTGGGCACGAGCAGTACTTC; CDR3 protein: CASKQSGHEQYF
J gene: TRBJ2-7; D gene: TRBD2; clone size: many; V gene: TRBV20-1; CDR3 DNA: TGCAGTGCTAGGGGGGCGGGGGGTTTCTACGAGCAGTACTTC; CDR3 protein: CSARGAGGFYEQYF
J gene: TRBJ1-2; D gene: .; clone size: many; V gene: TRBV29-1; CDR3 DNA: TGCAGCGTTGTTAGGGTTGAGGACTATGGCTACACCTTC; CDR3 protein: CSVVRVEDYGYTF
J gene: TRBJ1-2; D gene: .; clone size: .; V gene: TRBV12-3/TRBV12-4; CDR3 DNA: TGTGCCAGCAGTTTGGGGACTGCAGGCTATGGCTACACCTTC; CDR3 protein: CASSLGTAGYGYTF
J gene: TRBJ2-7; D gene: .; clone size: many; V gene: TRBV12-3/TRBV12-4; CDR3 DNA: TGTGCCAGCAGTAGGGCGGGGTACGAGCAGTACTTC; CDR3 protein: CASSRAGYEQYF
J gene: TRBJ2-7; D gene: .; clone size: many; V gene: TRBV27; CDR3 DNA: TGTGCCAGCACCCGGGGGACATTGATCTACGAGCAGTACTTC; CDR3 protein: CASTRGTLIYEQYF
J gene: TRBJ1-2; D gene: .; clone size: many; V gene: TRBV28; CDR3 DNA: TGTGCCAGCAGTTTTAACGCTAACTATGGCTACACCTTC; CDR3 protein: CASSFNANYGYTF
J gene: TRBJ2-2; D gene: TRBD2; clone size: many; V gene: TRBV6-4; CDR3 DNA: TGTGCCAGCAGTCCCCGTCGACTAGCAAACACCGGGGAGCTGTTTTTT; CDR3 protein: CASSPRRLANTGELFF
J gene: TRBJ1-1; D gene: TRBD1; clone size: many; V gene: TRBV3-1; CDR3 DNA: TGTGCCAGCAGCCAATTACTAACAGGGGGTACTGAAGCTTTCTTT; CDR3 protein: CASSQLLTGGTEAFF
J gene: TRBJ1-5; D gene: TRBD1; clone size: many; V gene: TRBV28; CDR3 DNA: TGTGCCAGCAACGACGGGGACAGGGGTGAAAATCAGCCCCAGCATTTT; CDR3 protein: CASNDGDRGENQPQHF
J gene: TRBJ2-5; D gene: .; clone size: many; V gene: TRBV6-5; CDR3 DNA: TGTGCCAGCAGTTCCCCACCCCGGGGACGGAACCAAGAGACCCAGTACTTC; CDR3 protein: CASSSPPRGRNQETQYF
J gene: TRBJ2-2; D gene: .; clone size: .; V gene: TRBV12-3/TRBV12-4; CDR3 DNA: TGTGCCAGCAGTTCCAGGGCTAACGGGGAGCTGTTTTTT; CDR3 protein: CASSSRANGELFF
J gene: TRBJ1-2; D gene: TRBD1; clone size: .; V gene: TRBV11-2; CDR3 DNA: TGTGCCAGCAGCCCCACCTCTGGACAGGGAGGTGGCTATGGCTACACCTTC; CDR3 protein: CASSPTSGQGGGYGYTF
J gene: TRBJ2-4; D gene: .; clone size: many; V gene: TRBV11-2; CDR3 DNA: TGTGCCAGCAGCTTAGCTGGAGACATTCAGTACTTC; CDR3 protein: CASSLAGDIQYF
J gene: TRBJ2-5; D gene: TRBD2; clone size: many; V gene: TRBV5-4; CDR3 DNA: TGTGCCAGCAGACCCGATCTAGCGGGGGGACAAGAGACCCAGTACTTC; CDR3 protein: CASRPDLAGGQETQYF
J gene: TRBJ2-5; D gene: .; clone size: many; V gene: TRBV27; CDR3 DNA: TGTGCCAGCAGTTGGGAGGGGGCTCAGGAGACCCAGTACTTC; CDR3 protein: CASSWEGAQETQYF
J gene: TRBJ2-5; D gene: TRBD2; clone size: many; V gene: TRBV7-8; CDR3 DNA: TGTGCCAGCAGCCCGGGACTAGATGCGGAGACCCAGTACTTC; CDR3 protein: CASSPGLDAETQYF
J gene: TRBJ2-5; D gene: .; clone size: many; V gene: TRBV28; CDR3 DNA: TGTGCCAGCTGTACAGGGGGGGAGGAGACCCAGTACTTC; CDR3 protein: CASCTGGEETQYF
J gene: TRBJ2-5; D gene: TRBD2; clone size: many; V gene: TRBV3-1; CDR3 DNA: TGTGCCAGCAGCCACCCTAGCGGGGGGCAAGAGACCCAGTACTTC; CDR3 protein: CASSHPSGGQETQYF
J gene: TRBJ2-5; D gene: .; clone size: many; V gene: TRBV29-1; CDR3 DNA: TGCAGCGTTTTACGACAGAGTCAAGAGACCCAGTACTTC; CDR3 protein: CSVLRQSQETQYF
J gene: TRBJ2-6; D gene: .; clone size: many; V gene: TRBV6-1; CDR3 DNA: TGTACCAGCAGTGATTTTGGGGCCAACGTCCTGACTTTC; CDR3 protein: CTSSDFGANVLTF
J gene: TRBJ1-1; D gene: TRBD1; clone size: many; V gene: TRBV12-3/TRBV12-4; CDR3 DNA: TGTGCCAGCACCCCAGGGGGACCCACTGAAGCTTTCTTT; CDR3 protein: CASTPGGPTEAFF
J gene: TRBJ1-2; D gene: .; clone size: many; V gene: TRBV6-2/TRBV6-3; CDR3 DNA: TGTGCCAGCGGTCGGGAGGTCTATGGCTACACCTTC; CDR3 protein: CASGREVYGYTF
J gene: TRBJ1-2; D gene: TRBD1; clone size: .; V gene: TRBV5-1; CDR3 DNA: TGCGCCAGCAGAAAGGACGGGACAGGGAACTATGGCTACACCTTC; CDR3 protein: CASRKDGTGNYGYTF
J gene: TRBJ2-7; D gene: TRBD2; clone size: many; V gene: TRBV7-3; CDR3 DNA: TGTGCCAGCAGCTTAGGTCCTAGCGGGAGTTACGAGCAGTACTTC; CDR3 protein: CASSLGPSGSYEQYF
J gene: TRBJ2-7; D gene: TRBD2; clone size: few; V gene: TRBV3-1; CDR3 DNA: TGTGCCAGCAGCCCGCCCCAAGCGGGAGTTGCTGCCGAGCAGTACTTC; CDR3 protein: CASSPPQAGVAAEQYF
J gene: TRBJ1-5; D gene: TRBD1; clone size: .; V gene: TRBV6-1; CDR3 DNA: TGTGCCAGCCTAACCGGGACAGGGAATCAGCCCCAGCATTTT; CDR3 protein: CASLTGTGNQPQHF
J gene: TRBJ2-5; D gene: TRBD1; clone size: few; V gene: TRBV2; CDR3 DNA: TGTGCCAGTGTGACAGGGGCAGAGACCCAGTACTTC; CDR3 protein: CASVTGAETQYF
J gene: TRBJ1-5; D gene: TRBD1; clone size: many; V gene: TRBV18; CDR3 DNA: TGTGCCAGCTCACTGGGACAGGTTCATCAGCCCCAGCATTTT; CDR3 protein: CASSLGQVHQPQHF
J gene: TRBJ2-4; D gene: .; clone size: many; V gene: TRBV27; CDR3 DNA: TGTGCCAGCAGTGACAGCTGGGGCAAAAACATTCAGTACTTC; CDR3 protein: CASSDSWGKNIQYF
J gene: TRBJ2-4; D gene: TRBD1; clone size: .; V gene: TRBV12-3/TRBV12-4; CDR3 DNA: TGTGCCAGCAGTTCGGACAGGGCGGCCAACATTCATTACTTC; CDR3 protein: CASSSDRAANIHYF
J gene: TRBJ2-7; D gene: TRBD2; clone size: many; V gene: TRBV9; CDR3 DNA: TGTGCCAGCAGCGCCGCCGGGACTAGCGGGGAAGGCGAGCAGTACTTC; CDR3 protein: CASSAAGTSGEGEQYF
J gene: TRBJ1-6; D gene: .; clone size: .; V gene: TRBV7-6; CDR3 DNA: TGTGCCAGCAGCTCGGACGGATATAGCTCCTATAATTCACCCCTCCACTTT; CDR3 protein: CASSSDGYSSYNSPLHF
J gene: TRBJ1-1; D gene: .; clone size: many; V gene: TRBV29-1; CDR3 DNA: TGCAGCGTTGACGACAGGCATGAAGCTTTCTTT; CDR3 protein: CSVDDRHEAFF
J gene: TRBJ1-5; D gene: .; clone size: many; V gene: TRBV11-2; CDR3 DNA: TGTGCCAGCAGCTTAGATTACCCAGCTAGCAATCAGCCCCAGCATTTT; CDR3 protein: CASSLDYPASNQPQHF
J gene: TRBJ1-3; D gene: TRBD1; clone size: many; V gene: TRBV7-8; CDR3 DNA: TGTGCCAGCAGCGGGACCGGGACAGGGGTCTTTGGAAACACCATATATTTT; CDR3 protein: CASSGTGTGVFGNTIYF
J gene: TRBJ2-5; D gene: .; clone size: many; V gene: TRBV6-5; CDR3 DNA: TGTGCCAGCAGTACGACAGGGAGGATGCAAGAGACCCAGTACTTC; CDR3 protein: CASSTTGRMQETQYF
J gene: TRBJ2-5; D gene: .; clone size: many; V gene: TRBV20-1; CDR3 DNA: TGCAGTGCTTTAAAGGGAGGCGGGGAGACCCAGTACTTC; CDR3 protein: CSALKGGGETQYF
J gene: TRBJ2-7; D gene: TRBD2; clone size: many; V gene: TRBV20-1; CDR3 DNA: TGCAGTGCTTCTCTAGCGGGAGATCTCCACGAGCAGTACTTC; CDR3 protein: CSASLAGDLHEQYF
J gene: TRBJ1-6; D gene: .; clone size: many; V gene: TRBV4-1; CDR3 DNA: TGCGCCAGCAGCCAGGCCATGGTCCCTAATTCACCCCTCCACTTT; CDR3 protein: CASSQAMVPNSPLHF
J gene: TRBJ2-7; D gene: .; clone size: many; V gene: TRBV28; CDR3 DNA: TGTGCCAGCAGTTTAAGGACCCTCAAGCAGTACTTC; CDR3 protein: CASSLRTLKQYF
J gene: TRBJ2-7; D gene: TRBD2; clone size: many; V gene: TRBV29-1; CDR3 DNA: TGCAGCGTTGCCCGGGGGGTCATGTCCTACGAGCAGTACTTC; CDR3 protein: CSVARGVMSYEQYF
J gene: TRBJ2-5; D gene: .; clone size: many; V gene: TRBV7-3; CDR3 DNA: TGTGCCAGCAGCTTAAATCCAGGGCAAGAGACCCAGTACTTC; CDR3 protein: CASSLNPGQETQYF
J gene: TRBJ2-2; D gene: TRBD2; clone size: .; V gene: TRBV27; CDR3 DNA: TGTGCCAGCAATCCGGTAGCGGGTTTGTCCGGGGAGCTGTTTTTT; CDR3 protein: CASNPVAGLSGELFF
J gene: TRBJ1-1; D gene: .; clone size: .; V gene: TRBV28; CDR3 DNA: TGTGCCAGCAGTTTCGAGTTGGAAAGGATGAACACTGAAGCTTTCTTT; CDR3 protein: CASSFELERMNTEAFF
J gene: TRBJ2-7; D gene: .; clone size: .; V gene: TRBV6-1; CDR3 DNA: TGTGCCAGCAGGGAACTCGGAGGGCCCTACTCCTACGAGCAGTACTTC; CDR3 protein: CASRELGGPYSYEQYF
J gene: TRBJ1-3; D gene: TRBD1; clone size: many; V gene: TRBV12-3/TRBV12-4; CDR3 DNA: TGTGCCAGCAGTACCACAGGGGGCACCTCTGGAAACACCATATATTTT; CDR3 protein: CASSTTGGTSGNTIYF
J gene: TRBJ2-7; D gene: .; clone size: many; V gene: TRBV4-1; CDR3 DNA: TGCGCCAGCAGTCTCAAAGTACCCCGAGGGGGTTACGAGCAGTACTTC; CDR3 protein: CASSLKVPRGGYEQYF